Listed below are T cell receptor beta chains from one sample, sequenced in a study of T cells after yellow fever vaccination. TCRdb re-called the 5' RACE reads with MiXCR, one entry per CDR3 protein. The sample lists a few hundred thousand distinct CDR3 sequences; 15% to 20% were seen once. Specimen: PBMCs, collected 15 days after the yellow fever booster vaccination. These receptors originate from a man in his thirties or forties who received the YFV17D yellow fever vaccine. Both conserved end residues are part of each CDR3. Fields, in order: D gene, J gene, clone size, V gene, CDR3 protein, CDR3 DNA. D genes are given only for firm matches. Some rows have no size entry. The others give once, few or many, or a class for an expanded clone.

>TRBD2|TRBJ2-1|-|TRBV5-1
CASSWGSSGMYNEQFF
TGCGCCAGCAGCTGGGGGTCTAGCGGGATGTACAATGAGCAGTTCTTC
>-|TRBJ2-2|-|TRBV4-3
CASSSREETGELFF
TGCGCCAGCAGCTCCAGGGAGGAGACCGGGGAGCTGTTTTTT
>-|TRBJ2-5|-|TRBV27
CASSTLGFGETQYF
TGTGCCAGCAGTACTTTGGGGTTTGGAGAGACCCAGTACTTC
>-|TRBJ2-3|few|TRBV11-3
CASSHNSGGSTDTQYF
TGTGCCAGCAGCCACAACTCAGGGGGGAGCACAGATACGCAGTATTTT
>TRBD1|TRBJ2-3|many|TRBV20-1
CSAEVRTGTDTQYF
TGCAGTGCGGAGGTGCGGACAGGAACAGATACGCAGTATTTT
>-|TRBJ2-7|many|TRBV6-5
CASSYLRGQNQEQYF
TGTGCCAGCAGTTACCTCAGGGGTCAAAATCAGGAGCAGTACTTC
>-|TRBJ2-1|-|TRBV6-1
CASNPGDSYNEQFF
TGTGCCAGCAACCCAGGAGACTCCTACAATGAGCAGTTCTTC
>-|TRBJ2-7|-|TRBV18
CASSPQGRDGEQYF
TGTGCCAGCTCACCACAGGGAAGGGACGGTGAGCAGTACTTC
>TRBD2|TRBJ2-7|-|TRBV12-3/TRBV12-4
CASKETSGSSEQYF
TGTGCCAGCAAAGAGACTAGCGGGAGTTCCGAGCAGTACTTC
>TRBD1|TRBJ2-7|-|TRBV4-3
CASSQEIRDRAYEQYF
TGCGCCAGCAGCCAAGAAATAAGGGACAGGGCCTACGAGCAGTACTTC
>TRBD2|TRBJ2-1|-|TRBV7-2
CASSFGREEFF
TGTGCCAGCAGCTTTGGGCGGGAGGAGTTCTTC
>-|TRBJ1-1|few|TRBV28
CASNPPPGAFF
TGTGCCAGCAATCCCCCCCCGGGAGCTTTCTTT
>-|TRBJ1-2|-|TRBV6-2/TRBV6-3
CASSPGHGYTF
TGTGCCAGCAGTCCCGGGCATGGCTACACCTTC
>-|TRBJ2-7|-|TRBV7-6
CASSDLSSYEQYF
TGTGCCAGCAGCGACCTAAGCTCCTACGAGCAGTACTTC
>-|TRBJ2-2|few|TRBV21-1
CASGTSGYTGELFF
TGTGCCAGCGGGACTAGCGGTTACACCGGGGAGCTGTTTTTT
>-|TRBJ2-7|few|TRBV4-3
CASSQGSSAHEQYF
TGCGCCAGCAGCCAAGGGTCTTCGGCCCACGAGCAGTACTTC
>-|TRBJ2-1|few|TRBV21-1
CASSKRGYNDVQFF
TGTGCCAGCAGCAAGCGGGGTTACAATGATGTGCAGTTCTTC
>-|TRBJ2-2|-|TRBV5-1
CASSPNPSTGELFF
TGCGCCAGCAGCCCTAACCCCTCCACCGGGGAGCTGTTTTTT
>-|TRBJ2-2|-|TRBV6-1
CASSSRAGGVAGELFF
TGTGCCAGCAGCTCCCGGGCGGGTGGAGTCGCCGGGGAGCTGTTTTTT